Shown below are 21 T cell receptor beta chains from a single sample sequenced in a study of OX40 agonist ivuxolimab in advanced cancers. The data were produced by immunoSEQ multiplex PCR, yet TCRdb's version contains in-frame clones alone and is incomplete. The data contain 50,000 to 65,000 clones, more than 75% of them singletons. Sequenced material: CD4+ or CD8+ T cells sorted from blood, taken in a trial of the OX40 agonist ivuxolimab. Every receptor here comes from an adult with an advanced solid tumor such as melanoma, head and neck, liver or kidney cancer.

The chain links TRBV7-2 to TRBJ2-7, with D perhaps matching TRBD1 or TRBD2 (5 bases each). V was pared by 2 bases and J by 2 bases, with 13 bases between. CDR1 and CDR2 from the germline V gene are SGHTA and FQGNSA. This CDR3 region has 15 residues. Written as DNA, the CDR3 is TGTGCCAGCAGCTTAACAGGACTCCAAACCTACGAGCAGTACTTC. The encoded protein is CASSLTGLQTYEQYF.

The rearrangement links TRBV10-3 to TRBJ2-7, with 8 bases lining up with TRBD1. With 3 bases clipped from V and 2 bases from J, the junction kept 3 bases outside the gene matches. The V gene's germline CDR1 is ENHRY and CDR2 SYGVKD. This CDR3 contains 14 residues. CDR3 nucleotide sequence: TGTGCCATCAGTGAACGGGACAGGACCTACGAGCAGTACTTC. The encoded protein is CAISERDRTYEQYF.

V gene TRBV9 combines with J gene TRBJ2-2; D is possibly TRBD1 (6 bases). This CDR3 is 15 amino acids long. Germline-derived CDR1 and CDR2 are SGDLS and YYNGEE. The ends were cut back, 9 bases at V and 4 bases at J, with 19 bases in the middle. The CDR3 here is CATSLGQPSTGELFF. In nucleotides, the CDR3 is TGTGCCACTTCTCTCGGACAGCCTTCCACCGGGGAGCTGTTTTTT. Full variable domain (rest looked up from reference TRBV9 and TRBJ2-2): DSGVTQTPKHLITATGQRVTLRCSPRSGDLSVYWYQQSLDQGLQFLIQYYNGEERAKGNILERFSAQQFPDLHSELNLSSLELGDSALYFCATSLGQPSTGELFFGEGSRLTVL.

This clone was seen just once. J is TRBJ2-2 and V is TRBV7-9; D not resolved. Germline V lookup: CDR1 SEHNR, CDR2 FQNEAQ (reference sequence). This CDR3 is built from 14 residues. The ends were cut back, 0 bases at V and 7 bases at J, with 9 bases in the middle. The DNA of the CDR3 is TGTGCCAGCAGCTTAGCGAATGGGGTCGGGGAGCTGTTTTTT. Translated: CASSLANGVGELFF.

The V and J genes are TRBV7-2 and TRBJ2-5; tentatively, D is TRBD2 (5 bases). The CDR3 is made up of 15 amino acids. V lost 2 bases to trimming and J lost 4 bases, with 14 bases between them. Germline loops: CDR1 SGHTA, CDR2 FQGNSA. DNA of the CDR3: TGTGCCAGCAGCTTACTCCCATCGGCGGGAGAGACCCAGTACTTC. Its protein is CASSLLPSAGETQYF. The variable domain in full, with the rest retrieved from reference TRBV7-2 and TRBJ2-5, is GAGVSQSPSNKVTEKGKDVELRCDPISGHTALYWYRQSLGQGLEFLIYFQGNSAPDKSGLPSDRFSAERTGGSVSTLTIQRTQQEDSAVYLCASSLLPSAGETQYFGPGTRLLVL.

J is TRBJ2-6 and V is TRBV2; the D is unclear. There are 15 residues in the CDR3. Germline values: CDR1 SNHLY, CDR2 FYNNEI. Trimming pared 3 bases from V and 1 base from J, leaving 7 bases between. CDR3 amino acids: CASSERWSGANVLTF. CDR3 sequence (DNA): TGTGCCAGCAGTGAGAGATGGTCTGGGGCCAACGTCCTGACTTTC.

The V call is TRBV18, the J call TRBJ2-7; D unclear. V lost 1 base and J lost 6, with 10 bases in between. CDR3 size: 13 residues. Germline CDR1 reads KGHSH; CDR2 reads LQKENI. The CDR3, as DNA: TGTGCCAGCTCACCACACGAGGATAGCGAGCAGTACGTC. Its translation is CASSPHEDSEQYV.

The chain carries TRBV11-3 and TRBJ2-2; possibly TRBD1 or TRBD2 for D (6 bases each). The germline V and J ends were trimmed by 5 bases and 3 bases, with 19 bases remaining between them. This CDR3 comprises 17 residues. Germline CDR1 reads SGHNT; CDR2 reads YENEEA. CDR3 sequence (DNA): TGTGCCAGCAGCGGTCGGAGGGGGGCAATGGACACCGGGGAGCTGTTTTTT. Amino acid sequence: CASSGRRGAMDTGELFF.

This chain joins TRBV4-3 and TRBJ1-4; a weak D match, TRBD1 (5 bases). This CDR3 is 15 amino acids long. Looked up from germline, CDR1 is LGHNA and CDR2 is YSLEER. Trimming pared 0 bases from V and 5 bases from J, leaving 10 bases between. The chain's CDR3 is CASSQDWGRNEKLFF. CDR3 bases: TGCGCCAGCAGCCAAGATTGGGGCAGGAATGAAAAACTGTTTTTT.

About this clone itself: Other DNA sequences from this sample encode an identical CDR3 as well. The chain joins TRBV6-5 to TRBJ1-4, with D unresolved. CDR1 and CDR2 (germline): MNHEY, SVGAGI. This CDR3 spans 15 amino acids. V gave up 6 bases and J gave up 0 bases, with 11 bases separating them. CDR3 in DNA: TGTGCCAGCAGCCGCCTGGGTGCAACTAATGAAAAACTGTTTTTT. It encodes CASSRLGATNEKLFF.

The V call is TRBV27, the J call TRBJ2-6, with D possibly matching TRBD2 (6 bases). Germline CDR1 and CDR2: MNHEY and SMNVEV (reference sequence). The ends were cut back, 2 bases at V and 1 base at J, with 18 bases in the middle. The CDR3 loop spans 19 amino acids. DNA for the CDR3: TGTGCCAGCAGTTTAGTTGGCTCGGGGCGGGGATCTGGGGCCAACGTCCTGACTTTC. The encoded protein is CASSLVGSGRGSGANVLTF.

The J gene is TRBJ1-3, the V gene TRBV9, with D unresolved. V was pared by 4 bases and J by 0 bases, with 14 bases between. CDR1 SGDLS and CDR2 YYNGEE come from the germline V gene. This CDR3 contains 16 residues. The CDR3 coding sequence is TGTGCCAGCAGCCCCTACCCGCCGAGCTCTGGAAACACCATATATTTT. This codes for CASSPYPPSSGNTIYF.

J is TRBJ2-3 and V is TRBV9; no definite D call. Trimming removed 4 bases from V and 3 bases from J, with 21 bases in between. The CDR3 runs to 17 residues. CDR1 SGDLS and CDR2 YYNGEE come from the germline V gene. The CDR3 loop reads CASSPQEVSRLTDTQYF. The CDR3 DNA follows: TGTGCCAGCAGCCCCCAAGAGGTTAGCAGGCTTACAGATACGCAGTATTTT.

This chain connects TRBV2 to TRBJ1-4, with D uncertain. V was shortened by 4 bases and J by 3 bases, with 9 bases between the two germline ends. The germline CDR1 and CDR2 sequences are SNHLY and FYNNEI. The CDR3 contains 14 residues. CDR3 nucleotides: TGTGCCAGCAGTGGGGCAGCCTCTAATGAAAAACTGTTTTTT. Its protein is CASSGAASNEKLFF.

The V gene is TRBV5-1, the J gene TRBJ1-1, with a tentative D call TRBD1 (5 bases). Germline assignment: CDR1 SGHRS and CDR2 YFSETQ. The CDR3 totals 13 residues. V dropped 5 bases and J dropped 1 base, with 9 bases sitting between them. CDR3 DNA sequence: TGCGCCAGCAGTCGTAGGGGGAACACTGAAGCTTTCTTT. It translates to CASSRRGNTEAFF.

Only one count was recorded for this clone. V and J are TRBV28 and TRBJ1-5, with TRBD1 matching over 9 bases. J lost 1 base, V lost 6 bases, and 10 bases had no gene match. The V gene's germline CDR1 is MDHEN and CDR2 SYDVKM. The CDR3 is made up of 17 amino acids. This chain's CDR3 is CASRDRDRERSNQPQHF. The CDR3 nucleotides are TGTGCCAGCAGAGACCGGGACAGGGAGAGGAGCAATCAGCCCCAGCATTTT.

The chain couples TRBV19 to TRBJ1-2; no clear D gene. Trimming removed 3 bases from V and 3 bases from J, with 14 bases in between. This CDR3 has 15 amino acids. Looked up from germline, CDR1 is LNHDA and CDR2 is SQIVND (reference sequence). CDR3 in amino acids: CASSMVREPYYGYTF. CDR3 nucleotide sequence: TGTGCCAGTAGTATGGTAAGGGAACCGTACTATGGCTACACCTTC. The full variable domain, in which reference TRBV19 and TRBJ1-2 provide the parts outside the CDR3, is DGGITQSPKYLFRKEGQNVTLSCEQNLNHDAMYWYRQDPGQGLRLIYYSQIVNDFQKGDIAEGYSVSREKKESFPLTVTSAQKNPTAFYLCASSMVREPYYGYTFGSGTRLTVV.

J is TRBJ2-5 and V is TRBV20-1; D remains unclear. This CDR3 region has 11 residues. The germline V gene encodes CDR1 DFQATT and CDR2 SNEGSKA (reference sequence). The V end was cut by 6 bases, the J end by 5 bases, with 10 bases between. The CDR3 sequence: CSAPSGETQYF. DNA for the CDR3: TGCAGTGCACCCTCTGGGGAGACCCAGTACTTC.

This sequence joins TRBV7-2 and TRBJ2-5; D is perhaps TRBD2 (6 bases). V gave up 3 bases and J gave up 5 bases, with 16 bases separating them. Germline CDR1 SGHTA, CDR2 FQGNSA. This CDR3 is 15 amino acids long. The CDR3: CASSFPGGPRETQYF. In DNA form, the CDR3 reads TGTGCCAGCAGCTTCCCCGGAGGGCCGCGGGAGACCCAGTACTTC.

V is TRBV6-1 and J is TRBJ2-7; D unresolved. CDR3 length: 12 residues. The ends were cut back, 4 bases at V and 1 base at J, with 5 bases in the middle. Germline assignment: CDR1 MNHNS and CDR2 SASEGT. CDR3 protein: CASSVESYEQYV. The CDR3 DNA reads as TGTGCCAGCAGTGTGGAGTCCTACGAGCAGTACGTC.

This clone occurred once. The chain employs TRBV28 and TRBJ1-2, with a weak D call TRBD1 (5 bases). V was pared by 5 bases and J by 5 bases, with 9 bases between. The germline gives CDR1 MDHEN, CDR2 SYDVKM. The CDR3 has 12 amino acids. CDR3 sequence: CASSDSAYGYTF. The CDR3 DNA is TGTGCCAGCAGTGACAGTGCTTATGGCTACACCTTC.